The clone carrying this T cell receptor (beta chain) was observed a few times. What it binds is unknown. This sample is drawn from a study of beta chain features in type 1 diabetes. The study's findings and limits: Patients' naive, central memory and Treg TCRB repertoires seemed closer to one another than those of healthy donors.

The germline CDR1 and CDR2 sequences are LNHDA and SQIVND (reference sequence). CDR3 length: 12 residues. Trimming pared 2 bases from V and 3 bases from J, leaving 5 bases between. Staining for CD45RO/CCR7/CD25/CD127/CD95/CD27 allowed sorting of CD4+ naive, central memory, regulatory and stem cell-like memory cells. The study reverse transcribed the entire isolated RNA, so it sequenced expressed TCRB transcripts. Some clones are missing from TCRdb's copy, which holds only in-frame ones; the method was immunoSEQ multiplex PCR. This table holds about 150,000 clones, about 8.7% found once. Sequences were obtained from central memory CD4+ T cells from blood. The source of this sequence is a man between 18 and 35 years old in good health. The V and J genes are TRBV19 and TRBJ2-7; perhaps TRBD1 as D (5 bases). The CDR3 nucleotides are TGTGCCAGTAGTATACAGGGCTACGAGCAGTACTTC. It codes for CASSIQGYEQYF.